A selection of T cell receptor beta chains follows, all from one sample in a study of Graves' ophthalmopathy and Graves' hyperthyroidism. In TCRdb, the multiplex PCR reads were re-called with MiXCR into one record per CDR3 protein. The sample has 340,000 or so distinct CDR3 sequences; roughly a sixth are singletons. Sequencing input: peripheral blood. All receptors derive from an adult man with Graves' ophthalmopathy. Both conserved end residues are part of each CDR3. Each record gives: clone size, V gene, D gene, J gene, CDR3 length, CDR3 DNA, CDR3 protein. The D gene is left open where the match is weak. Clone sizes are given selectively: once, few, many, or a class where the clone is expanded.

size: many
V: TRBV28
D: NA
J: TRBJ2-7
length: 13
DNA: TGTGCCAGCAGCGGGACGGAGCCCTACGAGCAGTACTTC
CDR3: CASSGTEPYEQYF

size: many
V: TRBV7-9
D: TRBD1
J: TRBJ2-7
length: 15
DNA: TGTGCCAGCAGCTCCTTACAGGGGGCTTCTCACGAGCAGTACTTC
CDR3: CASSSLQGASHEQYF

size: many
V: TRBV28
D: NA
J: TRBJ1-6
length: 14
DNA: TGTGCCAGCAGTTTTCTGGGGGTCAATTCACCCCTCCACTTT
CDR3: CASSFLGVNSPLHF

size: many
V: TRBV24-1
D: TRBD1
J: TRBJ2-7
length: 13
DNA: TGTGCCACCAGTGAGGGACAGGGGACCGAGCAGTACTTC
CDR3: CATSEGQGTEQYF

size: many
V: TRBV4-1
D: NA
J: TRBJ2-5
length: 20
DNA: TGCGCCAGCAGCCAAGAGGTCTCCTACTTGAACGGGGGACCGATGGAGACCCAGTACTTC
CDR3: CASSQEVSYLNGGPMETQYF

size: many
V: TRBV27
D: NA
J: TRBJ1-1
length: 13
DNA: TGTGCCAGCAGCGGTGGGATGAACACTGAAGCTTTCTTT
CDR3: CASSGGMNTEAFF

size: many
V: TRBV12-3/TRBV12-4
D: NA
J: TRBJ1-5
length: 14
DNA: TGTGCCAGCAGCCGAGGGGCGGGAAATCAGCCCCAGCATTTT
CDR3: CASSRGAGNQPQHF

size: many
V: TRBV19
D: TRBD1
J: TRBJ1-2
length: 16
DNA: TGTGCCAGTGGGACAGGTGGTACAAGAACTACCTATGGCTACACCTTC
CDR3: CASGTGGTRTTYGYTF

size: few
V: TRBV6-2/TRBV6-3
D: TRBD1
J: TRBJ2-2
length: 15
DNA: TGTGCCAGCAGTTACCTGAGACAGGGGCCCGGGGAGCTGTTTTTT
CDR3: CASSYLRQGPGELFF

size: many
V: TRBV6-2/TRBV6-3
D: TRBD2
J: TRBJ2-7
length: 17
DNA: TGTGCCAGCAGTTACAGATCCGGGACTAGCGGAGTCTACGAGCAGTACTTC
CDR3: CASSYRSGTSGVYEQYF

size: many
V: TRBV30
D: TRBD1
J: TRBJ1-5
length: 14
DNA: TGTGCCTGGAGGGGACAGGGGTGGCAACAGCCCCAGCATTTT
CDR3: CAWRGQGWQQPQHF

size: many
V: TRBV6-1
D: TRBD1
J: TRBJ2-7
length: 14
DNA: TGTGCCAGCATCCCGGTGGGACAGTCCTACGAGCAGTACTTC
CDR3: CASIPVGQSYEQYF

size: many
V: TRBV27
D: NA
J: TRBJ1-5
length: 17
DNA: TGTGCCAGCAGTTTAGATCCGATCAGAGCGGGCAATCAGCCCCAGCATTTT
CDR3: CASSLDPIRAGNQPQHF

size: few
V: TRBV11-1
D: TRBD1
J: TRBJ2-2
length: 19
DNA: TGTGCCAGCAGCTTAGGGTATCAAACAGGGGGACAGAACACCGGGGAGCTGTTTTTT
CDR3: CASSLGYQTGGQNTGELFF

size: many
V: TRBV7-9
D: NA
J: TRBJ2-5
length: 14
DNA: TGTGCCAGCAGCCAACCACAGGACCAAGAGACCCAGTACTTC
CDR3: CASSQPQDQETQYF

size: many
V: TRBV20-1
D: NA
J: TRBJ1-6
length: 16
DNA: TGCAGTGCTCAGTCCCCGGGCGATTACGATAATTCACCCCTCCACTTT
CDR3: CSAQSPGDYDNSPLHF

size: once
V: TRBV11-2
D: TRBD1
J: TRBJ1-1
length: 15
DNA: TGTGCCAGCAGCTTAGGGGGGACAGGGCGAACTGAAGCTTTCTTT
CDR3: CASSLGGTGRTEAFF

size: many
V: TRBV11-2
D: TRBD2
J: TRBJ2-2
length: 19
DNA: TGTGCCAGCAGCTTAGGATTGACTAGCGGGAGGACTAACACCGGGGAGCTGTTTTTT
CDR3: CASSLGLTSGRTNTGELFF

size: many
V: TRBV5-1
D: NA
J: TRBJ2-5
length: 15
DNA: TGCGCCAGCAGCACGACAACCGGGGGACAAGAGACCCAGTACTTC
CDR3: CASSTTTGGQETQYF

size: many
V: TRBV6-5
D: TRBD2
J: TRBJ2-7
length: 13
DNA: TGTGCCAGCAGACCTCGGACTAGCGGCGAGCAGTACTTC
CDR3: CASRPRTSGEQYF

size: many
V: TRBV6-2/TRBV6-3
D: TRBD1
J: TRBJ1-5
length: 16
DNA: TGTGCCAGCAGTTCCCCCTCGACAGGGGGAAATCAGCCCCAGCATTTT
CDR3: CASSSPSTGGNQPQHF

size: many
V: TRBV28
D: NA
J: TRBJ1-2
length: 15
DNA: TGTGCCAGCAGCCGACCGGGGGGGGTTAACTATGGCTACACCTTC
CDR3: CASSRPGGVNYGYTF

size: once
V: TRBV20-1
D: NA
J: TRBJ2-7
length: 13
DNA: TGCAGTGCGGCTTCGGGGACGACCTACGAGCAGTACTTC
CDR3: CSAASGTTYEQYF

size: NA
V: TRBV12-3/TRBV12-4
D: NA
J: TRBJ1-2
length: 16
DNA: TGTGCCAGCAGTTTAGCGTCATTGCCCCAGGCCCATGGCTACACCTTC
CDR3: CASSLASLPQAHGYTF

size: many
V: TRBV6-2/TRBV6-3
D: TRBD2
J: TRBJ2-5
length: 13
DNA: TGTGCCACGCAGGCGGGAGCGGGAGAGACCCAGTACTTC
CDR3: CATQAGAGETQYF

size: many
V: TRBV12-3/TRBV12-4
D: TRBD1
J: TRBJ1-1
length: 13
DNA: TGTGCCAGCACCTTGACAGGGGGCGACCAAGCTTTCTTT
CDR3: CASTLTGGDQAFF

size: many
V: TRBV12-3/TRBV12-4
D: NA
J: TRBJ1-2
length: 16
DNA: TGTGCCAGCAGTCATTTGGGGGGCCCTCCGTCGGATGGCTACACCTTC
CDR3: CASSHLGGPPSDGYTF

size: many
V: TRBV19
D: NA
J: TRBJ1-2
length: 14
DNA: TGTGCCAGTAGTATAGATGACCGCGCCTATGGCTACGCCTTC
CDR3: CASSIDDRAYGYAF

size: many
V: TRBV10-3
D: TRBD2
J: TRBJ2-7
length: 15
DNA: TGTGCCATCAGTGACCTAGCGGCGAGCGTCCACGAGCAGTACTTC
CDR3: CAISDLAASVHEQYF

size: many
V: TRBV30
D: TRBD1
J: TRBJ1-6
length: 16
DNA: TGTGCCTGGAGACGAAGACCGGGACAGCCTAATTCACCCCTCCACTTT
CDR3: CAWRRRPGQPNSPLHF

size: many
V: TRBV5-1
D: TRBD2
J: TRBJ2-5
length: 18
DNA: TGCGCCAGCAGCTTGGCCCCTAGGCGGGGGGGTTCACAAGAGACCCAGTACTTC
CDR3: CASSLAPRRGGSQETQYF

size: many
V: TRBV27
D: TRBD2
J: TRBJ2-5
length: 16
DNA: TGTGCCAGCAGTCACCGACTAGCGGGTGTACAAGAGACCCAGTACTTC
CDR3: CASSHRLAGVQETQYF

size: many
V: TRBV6-2/TRBV6-3
D: NA
J: TRBJ2-7
length: 13
DNA: TGTGCCAGCACCTACACAGGGAACTACGAGCAGTACTTC
CDR3: CASTYTGNYEQYF

size: many
V: TRBV7-9
D: TRBD1
J: TRBJ2-5
length: 13
DNA: TGTGCCAGCACCTACAGGGGCCGAGAGACCCAGTACTTC
CDR3: CASTYRGRETQYF

size: NA
V: TRBV9
D: NA
J: TRBJ1-6
length: 15
DNA: TGTGCCAGCAGCGTAGATGGGGGTGGAGGTTCACCCCTCCACTTT
CDR3: CASSVDGGGGSPLHF

size: many
V: TRBV20-1
D: NA
J: TRBJ1-2
length: 15
DNA: TGCAGTGCGTATGGGGGCCGCACGGCTGACTATGGCTACACCTTC
CDR3: CSAYGGRTADYGYTF

size: many
V: TRBV10-3
D: TRBD1
J: TRBJ2-7
length: 15
DNA: TGTGCCATCAGTGATAGGGGACAGGGGTCCTACGAGCAGTACTTC
CDR3: CAISDRGQGSYEQYF

size: many
V: TRBV19
D: NA
J: TRBJ2-7
length: 13
DNA: TGTGCCAGTAGTGTTTACAGGGATTACGAGCAGTACTTC
CDR3: CASSVYRDYEQYF

size: many
V: TRBV28
D: NA
J: TRBJ2-2
length: 15
DNA: TGTGCCAGCAGCCGGGATCCCACCTCAGTCGGGGAGCTGTTTTTT
CDR3: CASSRDPTSVGELFF

size: many
V: TRBV6-5
D: NA
J: TRBJ1-1
length: 14
DNA: TGTGCCAGCAGTTACCAATCCGGGGCGTCGGCAGCTTTCTTT
CDR3: CASSYQSGASAAFF

size: many
V: TRBV24-1
D: NA
J: TRBJ2-5
length: 14
DNA: TGTGCCACCAGTGATTTGACAGCCCAAGAGACCCAGTACTTC
CDR3: CATSDLTAQETQYF

size: many
V: TRBV7-2
D: NA
J: TRBJ1-1
length: 13
DNA: TGTGCCAGCAGCTTTATCCAGGGCACTGAAGCTTTCTTT
CDR3: CASSFIQGTEAFF

size: many
V: TRBV6-1
D: TRBD2
J: TRBJ2-5
length: 14
DNA: TGTGCCAGCTGGGGACTAGCGGGACAAGAGACCCAGTACTTC
CDR3: CASWGLAGQETQYF

size: many
V: TRBV9
D: NA
J: TRBJ1-1
length: 13
DNA: TGTGCCAGCAGCGTAGCCTTGCGGGATGAAGCTTTCTTT
CDR3: CASSVALRDEAFF

size: many
V: TRBV24-1
D: NA
J: TRBJ1-2
length: 13
DNA: TGTGCCACCAGTGATTTGAAGGGGGAAGGCTACACCTTC
CDR3: CATSDLKGEGYTF

size: many
V: TRBV7-2
D: NA
J: TRBJ1-5
length: 17
DNA: TGTGCCAGCAGCCCATCCGTACAACAGGGCACTAATCAGCCCCAGCATTTT
CDR3: CASSPSVQQGTNQPQHF

size: many
V: TRBV6-5
D: NA
J: TRBJ1-3
length: 16
DNA: TGTGCCAGCAGTACTTCTACCCAGGGTCCCGGAAACACCATATATTTT
CDR3: CASSTSTQGPGNTIYF

size: many
V: TRBV6-1
D: TRBD1
J: TRBJ2-5
length: 12
DNA: TGTGCCAGCGGACAGGGGCGCGAGACCCAGTACTTC
CDR3: CASGQGRETQYF

size: many
V: TRBV30
D: NA
J: TRBJ1-6
length: 13
DNA: TGTGCCTGGAGTCAGGGTAAAGATTCACCCCTCCACTTT
CDR3: CAWSQGKDSPLHF

size: many
V: TRBV4-3
D: NA
J: TRBJ1-2
length: 16
DNA: TGCGCCAGCAGCCAAGATTTTGCAGGAGAGTTCTATGGCTACACCTTC
CDR3: CASSQDFAGEFYGYTF

size: many
V: TRBV30
D: NA
J: TRBJ1-5
length: 15
DNA: TGTGCCTGGAGTGTCCACAGGGCTGGCAATCAGCCCCAGCATTTT
CDR3: CAWSVHRAGNQPQHF

size: NA
V: TRBV7-2
D: NA
J: TRBJ2-5
length: 14
DNA: TGTGCCAGCAGCTTAGAGTCGGGTGGCGAGACCCAGTACTTC
CDR3: CASSLESGGETQYF

size: many
V: TRBV29-1
D: TRBD1
J: TRBJ1-1
length: 17
DNA: TGCAGCGTCCTAATGGGGGGAGACAGGGCTTGGAACACTGAAGCTTTCTTT
CDR3: CSVLMGGDRAWNTEAFF

size: many
V: TRBV20-1
D: TRBD1
J: TRBJ2-5
length: 13
DNA: TGCAGTGCTAGAACAGGGGGCCAAGAGACCCAGTACTTC
CDR3: CSARTGGQETQYF

size: many
V: TRBV13
D: NA
J: TRBJ1-2
length: 15
DNA: TGTGCCAGCAGCTTAGGCCGGTTAGGCTCGGATGGCTACACCTTC
CDR3: CASSLGRLGSDGYTF

size: many
V: TRBV7-3
D: TRBD2
J: TRBJ2-2
length: 19
DNA: TGTGCCAGCAGCTTAACTCGGACTAGCGGGGTGCTCGGCACCGGGGAGCTGTTTTTT
CDR3: CASSLTRTSGVLGTGELFF

size: many
V: TRBV9
D: TRBD2
J: TRBJ2-5
length: 15
DNA: TGTGCCAGCAGCGTAGGGGGGGGGTACCAAGAGACCCAGTACTTC
CDR3: CASSVGGGYQETQYF